Sequencing of this T cell receptor beta chain was carried out in a study of cytomegalovirus exposure and HLA in healthy donors. Findings and caveats of the study: Some TCR beta chains (more than 150 of them) were listed as cytomegalovirus-associated. A few of the chains that were CMV-associated were confirmed in vitro to be specific for CMV antigens. Some public TCRs appeared in many individuals, while most sequences were rare.

Only in-frame clones appear in the TCRdb table, and some are missing; sequencing was by immunoSEQ multiplex PCR. Of roughly 350,000 clones in the sample, roughly 85% are singletons; the top ten hold over 0.8%. From germline, CDR1 is SGHNT and CDR2 YYREEE (reference sequence). CDR3 length equals 15 residues. The ends lost 1 base at V and 5 bases at J; junction bases unmatched: 5. Comment on this clone: Antigen: not known.

The sequencing sample was made of PBMCs. This TCR came from a woman aged 18 to 35 in good health and CMV-seronegative. The chain joins TRBV5-4 to TRBJ2-1; 8 positions match TRBD1. The CDR3 DNA follows: TGTGCCAGCAGCTTGCCGGACAGGGCCCACAATGAGCAGTTCTTC. Translation gives CASSLPDRAHNEQFF.